The 13 T cell receptor beta chains reported below all come from one sample, sequenced in a study of cytomegalovirus exposure and HLA in healthy donors (dated by TCRdb to between 2016 and 2019). Receptors were amplified or captured by the immunoSEQ multiplex PCR assay. The multiplex PCR relied on a mix of 60 forward primers for TCR Vbeta segments and 13 reverse primers for TCR Jbeta segments. TCRdb limited this immuneACCESS table to in-frame rearrangements with V and J called. A share of clones is missing; checked studies link under half to unresolved V genes, and the rest is unexplained. This sample gives about 180,000 clones in total; approximately 80% of them show up just once. Jointly, the top ten make up 2.2% of the sample. The specimen sequenced was PBMCs. Receptors originate from a woman in her 30s in good health and CMV-seronegative.

The rearrangement uses TRBV28 and TRBJ1-4; D is uncertain. The length of the CDR3 is 15 residues. Deletions cut 5 bases from V and 3 bases from J, with 13 bases between. Germline CDR1 reads MDHEN; CDR2 reads SYDVKM. CDR3 loop: CASSGSGVANEKLFF. CDR3 coding DNA: TGTGCCAGCAGTGGCTCCGGGGTTGCTAATGAAAAACTGTTTTTT.

This clone has a handful of counts. J is TRBJ2-1 and V is TRBV7-3, with 13 bases aligning to TRBD2. Germline lookup yields CDR1 SGHTA and CDR2 FQGTGA. V lost 2 bases and J lost 7; bases outside the gene matches: 5. The length of the CDR3 is 16 residues. This CDR3 is CASSLAGTSGKNEQFF. CDR3 DNA: TGTGCCAGCAGCTTAGCCGGGACTAGCGGGAAGAATGAGCAGTTCTTC.

The chain has TRBV4-1 and TRBJ2-1; the match to TRBD2 covers 8 bases. J gave up 2 bases and V 4 bases, and 1 base lay outside the gene matches. Per germline, CDR1 MGHRA and CDR2 YSYEKL. The CDR3 totals 14 residues. CDR3 sequence: CASSLSGTYNEQFF. In DNA, the CDR3 is TGCGCCAGCAGCCTTAGCGGGACCTACAATGAGCAGTTCTTC.

The chain uses TRBV6-5 and TRBJ2-5; the D is unclear. Germline values: CDR1 MNHEY, CDR2 SVGAGI. Between the trimmed V and J ends, which lost 7 bases and 4 bases, there was a span of 7 bases. This CDR3 has 11 amino acids. The CDR3 region is CASIERETQYF. CDR3 nucleotide sequence: TGTGCCAGCATAGAGAGAGAGACCCAGTACTTC.

The gene calls are TRBV7-2 and TRBJ2-3; D possibly corresponds to TRBD1 (5 bases). Looked up from germline, CDR1 is SGHTA and CDR2 is FQGNSA. Between the trimmed V and J ends, which lost 1 base and 4 bases, there was a span of 9 bases. This CDR3 is built from 14 residues. The CDR3 nucleotides read TGTGCCAGCAGCTTAGTTCAGGGCTCAGATACGCAGTATTTT. Its translation: CASSLVQGSDTQYF.

Only one count was recorded for this clone. The chain employs TRBV14 and TRBJ1-1; unclear D gene. Germline CDR1 SGHDN, CDR2 FVKESK. Trimming left V 1 base short and J 2 bases short, with 8 bases between. There are 14 residues in the CDR3. CDR3 amino acids: CASSQGRLNTEAFF. DNA of the CDR3: TGTGCCAGCAGCCAAGGCAGACTCAACACTGAAGCTTTCTTT.

The chain combines TRBV5-1 with TRBJ2-6; tentative D call: TRBD2 (6 bases). CDR3 length: 18 amino acids. Germline V lookup: CDR1 SGHRS, CDR2 YFSETQ. With 2 bases removed from V and 2 bases from J, the gap between germline ends came to 17 bases. The CDR3 nucleotides are TGCGCCAGCAGCTTTAGGTCCAGGGAGGTTACTGGGGCCAACGTCCTGACTTTC. It yields the protein CASSFRSREVTGANVLTF. The full variable domain, with the rest looked up from reference TRBV5-1 and TRBJ2-6, is KAGVTQTPRYLIKTRGQQVTLSCSPISGHRSVSWYQQTPGQGLQFLFEYFSETQRNKGNFPGRFSGRQFSNSRSEMNVSTLELGDSALYLCASSFRSREVTGANVLTFGAGSRLTVL.

The rearrangement uses TRBV28 and TRBJ2-1, with 13 bases identical to TRBD2. The trim removed 4 bases at V and 8 bases at J, leaving 8 bases unmatched. Germline lookup yields CDR1 MDHEN and CDR2 SYDVKM. The CDR3 loop spans 16 amino acids. CDR3 nucleotide sequence: TGTGCCAGCAGTTACCCCGGGACTAGCGGGGTCGATGAGCAGTTCTTC. Translating gives CASSYPGTSGVDEQFF.

The V call is TRBV6-5, the J call TRBJ2-7, with D perhaps matching TRBD2 (5 bases). The CDR3 is made up of 15 amino acids. The germline CDR1 and CDR2 sequences are MNHEY and SVGAGI. The CDR3 region is CATLPQTPTTGEQYF. The DNA for the CDR3 is TGTGCAACCCTTCCGCAAACCCCTACGACGGGAGAGCAGTACTTC.

This rearrangement joins TRBV7-2 to TRBJ1-3; D unresolved. The CDR3 contains 15 residues. Trimming left V 7 bases short and J 0 bases short, with 13 bases between. Germline V lookup: CDR1 SGHTA, CDR2 FQGNSA. The CDR3: CASTSGSLSGNTIYF. The CDR3 bases are TGTGCCAGCACCAGCGGGTCGCTCTCTGGAAACACCATATATTTT.

V usage is TRBV5-1 and J usage is TRBJ2-1, with 10 bases identical to TRBD1. The CDR3 covers 15 residues. V gave up 3 bases and J gave up 7 bases; unmatched junction bases: 7. Germline V gene lookup returns CDR1 SGHRS and CDR2 YFSETQ. The CDR3 reads CASSWGQGLGNEQFF. As DNA, the CDR3 is TGCGCCAGCAGCTGGGGACAGGGGTTGGGTAATGAGCAGTTCTTC.

Comment on this clone: Different DNA sequences within this sample yield the same CDR3. DNA of the CDR3: TGTGCCAGCAGCTTTCGACAGGGTAATGAAAAACTGTTTTTT. Its translation is CASSFRQGNEKLFF. The chain carries TRBV11-2 and TRBJ1-4, with TRBD1 matching over 7 bases. The CDR3 consists of 14 residues. Germline V gene lookup returns CDR1 SGHAT and CDR2 FQNNGV. J lost 4 bases, V lost 3 bases, and 2 bases had no gene match. The full variable domain, with the rest looked up from reference TRBV11-2 and TRBJ1-4, is EAGVAQSPRYKIIEKRQSVAFWCNPISGHATLYWYQQILGQGPKLLIQFQNNGVVDDSQLPKDRFSAERLKGVDSTLKIQPAKLEDSAVYLCASSFRQGNEKLFFGSGTQLSVL.

This clone was picked up one time. The chain uses TRBV30 and TRBJ2-3; D remains ambiguous. CDR3 length equals 14 residues. Germline V gives CDR1 GTSNPN, CDR2 SVGIG (reference sequence). Trimming shortened V by 0 bases and J by 6 bases, and 13 bases separated the two germline ends. DNA for the CDR3: TGTGCCTGGAGTGTTATTGTAGCTACGGATACGCAGTATTTT. Protein sequence: CAWSVIVATDTQYF. Filled out from reference TRBV30 and TRBJ2-3, the complete variable domain reads SQTIHQWPATLVQPVGSPLSLECTVEGTSNPNLYWYRQAAGRGLQLLFYSVGIGQISSEVPQNLSASRPQDRQFILSSKKLLLSDSGFYLCAWSVIVATDTQYFGPGTRLTVL.